This record covers a single TCR beta chain. The antigen is undetermined. Time point defined: persistent/refractory GD, antithyroid drugs over 5 years with positive TRAb. The TCR library used RNA extracted from PBMCs. Patients hailed from an endocrinology department in Xi'an, China. The data were taken from a study of regulatory T cells in long-lasting Graves disease. Across the whole study: In persistent Graves' disease, antithyroid drugs had been taken for over 5 years and TSH receptor antibodies stayed positive.

Study-wide results and limits: Newly diagnosed Graves' patients had higher TCR diversity than persistent ones. Whereas about 870 public clonotypes were shared by new patients, persistent patients shared more, at 2,741.

Trimming stripped 3 bases from V and 3 bases from J, with 13 bases between. Germline V gene lookup returns CDR1 SGDLS and CDR2 YYNGEE. The CDR3 totals 15 residues. Library construction for TCR beta used iRepertoire HTBI primers and Arm-PCR of CDR3 regions. One entry per CDR3 protein results from TCRdb running MiXCR on the multiplex PCR reads. The profile covers about 450,000 distinct CDR3 sequences, with 20% to 25% appearing a single time and about 26% taken by the ten largest. The clonotype was recovered from a female donor with Graves disease. This chain connects TRBV9 to TRBJ1-3, with D tentatively TRBD1 (5 bases). Here the sequenced sample was peripheral blood mononuclear cells (PBMCs), taken when the disease was refractory, from a patient treated with antithyroid drugs. The CDR3 region has the DNA TGTGCCAGCAGCGGACCGGGACTAGGTGGAAACACCATATATTTT. Encoded protein: CASSGPGLGGNTIYF.